These T cell receptor beta chains were read from a single sample in a study of blood T cell repertoires in COVID-19. The assay was immunoSEQ multiplex PCR, and TCRdb's table has in-frame clones only and misses some. The sample has about 140,000 clones; over 80% are singletons. Sequenced: peripheral blood. The origin of the receptors is a man younger than 45 with COVID-19, enrolled during active disease. The conserved cysteine and the conserved F or W are not part of the CDR3 here. Clone sizes are given selectively: once, few, many, or a class where the clone is expanded.

abundance,len,v_gene,j_gene,CDR3aa
.,14,TRBV28,TRBJ2-1,ASGSSGASSYNEQF
.,11,TRBV27,TRBJ1-5,ASSLEVNQPQH
.,17,TRBV2,TRBJ2-1,ASSLTGAGRPSSYNEQF
.,13,TRBV19,TRBJ1-1,ASSIARGAGTEAF
.,12,TRBV2,TRBJ2-2,ASNYLAGTGELF
.,14,TRBV19,TRBJ2-1,ASSGGRTSNYNEQF
.,13,TRBV28,TRBJ2-3,ASSKSGRVPDTQY
few,11,TRBV4-1,TRBJ1-1,ASRRTGGFEAF
.,14,TRBV10-3,TRBJ2-7,AISEPGTGLYYEQY
once,13,TRBV25-1,TRBJ2-7,ASSKREVTGGEQY
.,13,TRBV4-1,TRBJ2-3,ASSQVGGLTDTQY
few,10,TRBV10-3,TRBJ1-1,AISYGPREAF
.,14,TRBV19,TRBJ2-7,ASSIVRREGTYEQY
.,13,TRBV9,TRBJ1-1,ASSVVDSRNAEAF
.,16,TRBV14,TRBJ1-1,ASSQNRQAYSVGTEAF
.,10,TRBV6-5,TRBJ2-1,ATLQGGNEQF
few,17,TRBV19,TRBJ2-2,ASIPSVVVRGLHTGELF
.,14,TRBV2,TRBJ1-1,ASMPGDRYQNTEAF
.,10,TRBV14,TRBJ2-7,ASSPGAYEQY
.,13,TRBV14,TRBJ1-5,ASSKGGEPDQPQH
.,14,TRBV27,TRBJ2-3,ASSLMKGTSTDTQY
.,11,TRBV10-1,TRBJ1-1,ASSTGLETEAF
many,13,TRBV29-1,TRBJ2-3,SVEWPSTLTDTQY
.,12,TRBV19,TRBJ2-7,ASSKGTGPYEQY
.,12,TRBV19,TRBJ2-3,ASSQRETTDTQY
.,11,TRBV6-2/TRBV6-3,TRBJ1-2,ASSYAEGYGYT
.,18,TRBV24-1,TRBJ2-1,ATSDRGTGGILSSYNEQF
.,14,TRBV3-1/TRBV3-2,TRBJ2-1,ASSQFESGSYNEQF
.,14,TRBV5-1,TRBJ2-3,ASSLAGTGFTDTQY
.,11,TRBV5-1,TRBJ2-2,ASSVQGTGELF
.,13,TRBV3-1/TRBV3-2,TRBJ1-4,ASSRSIPTNEKLF
.,14,TRBV7-2,TRBJ2-2,ASSLAAGTHTGELF
.,14,TRBV27,TRBJ1-5,ASSLGRGRSNQPQH
.,13,TRBV19,TRBJ1-2,ASSIGGVANYGYT
.,13,TRBV27,TRBJ1-6,ASGSITGWNSPLH
.,11,TRBV28,TRBJ1-2,ASSPGQIYGYT
.,12,TRBV13,TRBJ2-5,ASSLRGGQETQY
.,9,TRBV29-1,TRBJ2-1,SGWGGNEQF
once,14,TRBV4-2,TRBJ2-1,ASSQDPTSGQKTRF
once,14,TRBV7-2,TRBJ2-5,ASSLALGHTLGTQY
.,13,TRBV5-1,TRBJ2-7,ASSFLGGSNYEQY
.,12,TRBV2,TRBJ1-5,ASSYRGGSQPQH
.,12,TRBV28,TRBJ1-2,ASSTHRGNYGYT
.,11,TRBV27,TRBJ2-1,ASSLNPIVEQF
.,11,TRBV29-1,TRBJ2-2,SVGGSETGELF
.,15,TRBV6-8,TRBJ2-7,ASSYGTTNRGFYEQY
.,11,TRBV19,TRBJ2-1,ASKPQGYNEQF
.,13,TRBV7-2,TRBJ1-1,ASSWAGEGNTEAF
.,13,TRBV2,TRBJ1-5,ASSVRGNSNQPQH
few,16,TRBV27,TRBJ2-7,ASSLWTGARRVSYEQY